The entry that follows covers one T cell receptor beta chain sequence. Its specificity is not known. This sample is part of a study of CD8 T cells in Susac syndrome. Reverse transcription of 0.5 to 1 ug RNA used random hexamers. MiXCR, run by TCRdb on the immunoSEQ multiplex PCR reads, gives a single entry per CDR3 protein. Of about 180,000 distinct CDR3 sequences listed, roughly 92% were seen once; the top ten hold 0.12%. Study-level points and caveats: It was acknowledged by the study that relatively few individuals were included in its TCR sequencing and HLA analysis.

Sequenced input: CD4+ T cells from PBMCs. The TCR comes from a human donor with Susac syndrome.

For the CDR3, the DNA is TGTGCCAGCAGCTTATCGCGGGGCCCCTCCTACGAGCAGTACTTC. This sequence encodes CASSLSRGPSYEQYF. The chain couples TRBV7-2 to TRBJ2-7; D is possibly TRBD2 (6 bases). There are 15 residues in the CDR3. V lost 2 bases and J lost 0, with 11 bases in between. Germline V lookup: CDR1 SGHTA, CDR2 FQGNSA.